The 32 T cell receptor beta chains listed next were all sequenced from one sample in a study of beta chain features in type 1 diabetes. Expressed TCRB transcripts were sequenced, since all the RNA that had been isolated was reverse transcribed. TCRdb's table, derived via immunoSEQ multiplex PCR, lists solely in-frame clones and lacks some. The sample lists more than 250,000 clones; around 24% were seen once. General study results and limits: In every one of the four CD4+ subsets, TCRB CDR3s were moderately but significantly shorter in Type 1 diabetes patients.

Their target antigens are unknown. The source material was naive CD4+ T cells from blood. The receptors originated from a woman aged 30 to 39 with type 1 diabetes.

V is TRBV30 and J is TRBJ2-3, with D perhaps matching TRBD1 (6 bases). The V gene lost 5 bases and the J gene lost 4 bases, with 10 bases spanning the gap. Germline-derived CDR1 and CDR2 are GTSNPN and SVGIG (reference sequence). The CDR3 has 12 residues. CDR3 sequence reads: CAWLRGADTQYF. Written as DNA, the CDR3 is TGTGCCTGGCTCAGGGGAGCAGATACGCAGTATTTT.

The CDR3 DNA reads as TGCGCCAGCAGCTCTTCCGGGACAGGGGGCACAGATACGCAGTATTTT. It yields the protein CASSSSGTGGTDTQYF. V gene TRBV5-1 combines with J gene TRBJ2-3, with 10 bases lining up with TRBD1. Trimming removed 3 bases from V and 1 base from J; junction bases left unmatched: 5. The CDR3 runs to 16 residues. Germline CDR1 reads SGHRS; CDR2 reads YFSETQ.

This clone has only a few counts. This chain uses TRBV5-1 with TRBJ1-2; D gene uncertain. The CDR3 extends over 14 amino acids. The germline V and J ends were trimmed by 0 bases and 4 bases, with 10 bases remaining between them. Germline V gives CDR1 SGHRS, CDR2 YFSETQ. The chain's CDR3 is CASSLESSGYGYTF. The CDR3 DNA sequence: TGCGCCAGCAGCTTGGAGAGTAGTGGCTATGGCTACACCTTC.

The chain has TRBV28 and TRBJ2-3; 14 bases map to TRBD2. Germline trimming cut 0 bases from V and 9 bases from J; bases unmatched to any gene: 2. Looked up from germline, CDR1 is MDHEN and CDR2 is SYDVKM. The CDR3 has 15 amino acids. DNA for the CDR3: TGTGCCAGCAGTTTATGGGGGACTAGCGGGAGAACGCAGTATTTT. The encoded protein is CASSLWGTSGRTQYF.

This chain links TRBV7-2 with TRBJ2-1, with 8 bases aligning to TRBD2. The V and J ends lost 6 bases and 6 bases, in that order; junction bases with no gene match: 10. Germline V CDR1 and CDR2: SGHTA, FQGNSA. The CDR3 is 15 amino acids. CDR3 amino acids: CASSFTSGTFNEQFF. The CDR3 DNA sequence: TGTGCCAGCAGTTTTACTAGCGGTACTTTCAATGAGCAGTTCTTC.

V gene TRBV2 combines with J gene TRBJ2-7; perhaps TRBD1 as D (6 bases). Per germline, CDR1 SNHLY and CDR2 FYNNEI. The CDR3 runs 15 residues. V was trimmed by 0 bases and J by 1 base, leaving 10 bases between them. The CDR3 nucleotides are TGTGCCAGCAGTGAAGCTGGCAGGGGATCCTACGAGCAGTACTTC. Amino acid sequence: CASSEAGRGSYEQYF.

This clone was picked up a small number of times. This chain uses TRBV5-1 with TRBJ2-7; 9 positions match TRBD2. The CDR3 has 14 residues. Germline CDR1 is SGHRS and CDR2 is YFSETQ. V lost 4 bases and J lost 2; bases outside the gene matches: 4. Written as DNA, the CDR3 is TGCGCCAGCAGCCCGACTAGCGGAGCCTACGAGCAGTACTTC. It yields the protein CASSPTSGAYEQYF.

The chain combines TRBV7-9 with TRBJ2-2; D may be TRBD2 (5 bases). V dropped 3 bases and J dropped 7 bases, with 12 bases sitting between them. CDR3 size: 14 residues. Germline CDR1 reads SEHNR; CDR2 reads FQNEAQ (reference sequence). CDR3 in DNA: TGTGCCAGCAGCTTCGGGGTGAAGGACGGGGAGCTGTTTTTT. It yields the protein CASSFGVKDGELFF.

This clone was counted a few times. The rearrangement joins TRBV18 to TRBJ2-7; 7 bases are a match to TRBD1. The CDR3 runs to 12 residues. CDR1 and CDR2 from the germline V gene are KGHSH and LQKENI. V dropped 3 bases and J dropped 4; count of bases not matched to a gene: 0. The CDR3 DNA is TGTGCCAGCTCACCGGACAGGTACGAGCAGTACTTC. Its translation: CASSPDRYEQYF.

The CDR3 loop reads CASSAPGTKNIQYF. The CDR3 DNA sequence: TGTGCCAGCAGTGCCCCAGGAACCAAAAACATTCAGTACTTC. The gene calls are TRBV2 and TRBJ2-4; no definite D call. Trimming cost V 4 bases and J 2 bases, with 9 bases left between them. This CDR3 contains 14 residues. Germline CDR1 SNHLY, CDR2 FYNNEI.

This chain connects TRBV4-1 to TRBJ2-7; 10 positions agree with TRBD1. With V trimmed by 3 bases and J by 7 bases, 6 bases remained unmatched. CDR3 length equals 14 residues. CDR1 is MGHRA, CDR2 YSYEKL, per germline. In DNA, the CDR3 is TGCGCCAGCAGCCACGGGACAGGGGCTGGGGAGCAGTACTTC. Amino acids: CASSHGTGAGEQYF.

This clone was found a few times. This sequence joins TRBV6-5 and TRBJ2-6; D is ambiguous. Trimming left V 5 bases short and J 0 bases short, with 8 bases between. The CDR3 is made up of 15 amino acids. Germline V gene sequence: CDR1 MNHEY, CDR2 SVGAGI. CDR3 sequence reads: CASSRRRSGANVLTF. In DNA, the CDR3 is TGTGCCAGCAGTCGCAGGCGCTCTGGGGCCAACGTCCTGACTTTC.

CDR3 region: CAWSRFGNEQFF. For the CDR3, the DNA is TGTGCCTGGAGTAGATTCGGTAATGAGCAGTTCTTC. The chain has TRBV30 and TRBJ2-1; D is unclear. The CDR3 consists of 12 residues. Trimming left V 2 bases short and J 7 bases short, with 9 bases between. Germline CDR1 and CDR2: GTSNPN and SVGIG (reference sequence).

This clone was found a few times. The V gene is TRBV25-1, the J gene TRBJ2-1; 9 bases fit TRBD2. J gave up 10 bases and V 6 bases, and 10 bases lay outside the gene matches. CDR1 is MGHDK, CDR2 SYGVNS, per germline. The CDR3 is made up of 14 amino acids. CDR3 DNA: TGTGCCAGCAGCTCAGCGGGGGGCCCCGGGGAGCAGTTCTTC. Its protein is CASSSAGGPGEQFF.

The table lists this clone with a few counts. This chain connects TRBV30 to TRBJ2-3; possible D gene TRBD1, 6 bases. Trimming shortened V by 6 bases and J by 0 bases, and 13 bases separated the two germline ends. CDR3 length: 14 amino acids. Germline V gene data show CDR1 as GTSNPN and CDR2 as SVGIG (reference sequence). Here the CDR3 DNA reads TGTGCCTGCCAGTGGGGACACAGCACAGATACGCAGTATTTT. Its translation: CACQWGHSTDTQYF.

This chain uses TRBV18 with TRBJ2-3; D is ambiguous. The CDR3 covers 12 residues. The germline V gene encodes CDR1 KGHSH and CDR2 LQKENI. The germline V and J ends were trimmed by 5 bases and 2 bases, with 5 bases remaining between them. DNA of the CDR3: TGTGCCAGCTCAGCCTACACAGATACGCAGTATTTT. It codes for CASSAYTDTQYF.

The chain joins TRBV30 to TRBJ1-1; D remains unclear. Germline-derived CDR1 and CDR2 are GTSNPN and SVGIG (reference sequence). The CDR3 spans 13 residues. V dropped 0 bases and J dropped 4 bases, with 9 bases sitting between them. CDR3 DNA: TGTGCCTGGAGTGTAGACCGGGTCACTGAAGCTTTCTTT. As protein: CAWSVDRVTEAFF.

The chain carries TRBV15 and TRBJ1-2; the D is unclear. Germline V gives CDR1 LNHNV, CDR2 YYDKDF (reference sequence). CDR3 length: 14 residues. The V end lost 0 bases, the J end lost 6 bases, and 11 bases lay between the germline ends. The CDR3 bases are TGTGCCACCAGCAGAGATCGGTGGGGAGATGGCTACACCTTC. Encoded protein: CATSRDRWGDGYTF.

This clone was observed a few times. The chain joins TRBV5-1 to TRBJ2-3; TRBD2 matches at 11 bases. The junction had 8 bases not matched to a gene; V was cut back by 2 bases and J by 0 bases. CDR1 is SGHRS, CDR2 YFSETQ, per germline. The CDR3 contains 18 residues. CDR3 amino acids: CASSFGLAGIVSTDTQYF. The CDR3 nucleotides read TGCGCCAGCAGCTTTGGACTAGCGGGTATTGTGAGCACAGATACGCAGTATTTT.

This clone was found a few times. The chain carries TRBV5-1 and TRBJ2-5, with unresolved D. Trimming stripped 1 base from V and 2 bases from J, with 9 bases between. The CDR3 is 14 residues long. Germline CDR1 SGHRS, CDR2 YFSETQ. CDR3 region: CASSLLSSQETQYF. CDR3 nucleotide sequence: TGCGCCAGCAGCTTGCTGAGCTCTCAAGAGACCCAGTACTTC.

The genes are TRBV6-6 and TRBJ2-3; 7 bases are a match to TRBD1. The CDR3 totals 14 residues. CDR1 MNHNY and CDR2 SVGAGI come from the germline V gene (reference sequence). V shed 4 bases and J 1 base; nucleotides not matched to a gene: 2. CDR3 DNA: TGTGCCAGCAGTTGGGACAGAGGCACAGATACGCAGTATTTT. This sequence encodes CASSWDRGTDTQYF.

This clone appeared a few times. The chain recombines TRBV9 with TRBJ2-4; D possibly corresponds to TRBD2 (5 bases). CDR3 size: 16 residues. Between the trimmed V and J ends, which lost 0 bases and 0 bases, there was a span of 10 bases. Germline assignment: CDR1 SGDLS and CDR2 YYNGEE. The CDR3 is CASSVGEGLAKNIQYF. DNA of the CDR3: TGTGCCAGCAGCGTAGGTGAGGGATTAGCCAAAAACATTCAGTACTTC.

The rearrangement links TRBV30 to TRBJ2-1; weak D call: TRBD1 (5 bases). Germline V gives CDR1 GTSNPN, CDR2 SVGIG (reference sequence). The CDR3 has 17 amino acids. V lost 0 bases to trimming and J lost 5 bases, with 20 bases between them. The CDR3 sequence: CAWSVLGASRPHNEQFF. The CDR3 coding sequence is TGTGCCTGGAGTGTACTTGGGGCTAGTCGACCGCACAATGAGCAGTTCTTC.

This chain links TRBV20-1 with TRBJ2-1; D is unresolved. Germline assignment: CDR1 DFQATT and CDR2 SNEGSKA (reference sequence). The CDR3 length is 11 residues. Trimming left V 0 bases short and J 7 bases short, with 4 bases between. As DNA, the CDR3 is TGCAGTGCTAGAGATCCTAATGAGCAGTTCTTC. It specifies CSARDPNEQFF.

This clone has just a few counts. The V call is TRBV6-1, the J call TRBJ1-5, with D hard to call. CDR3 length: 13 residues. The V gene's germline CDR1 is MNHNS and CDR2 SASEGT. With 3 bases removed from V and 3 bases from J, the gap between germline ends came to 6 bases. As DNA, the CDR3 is TGTGCCAGCAGTGACCTTAACAATCAGCCCCAGCATTTT. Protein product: CASSDLNNQPQHF.

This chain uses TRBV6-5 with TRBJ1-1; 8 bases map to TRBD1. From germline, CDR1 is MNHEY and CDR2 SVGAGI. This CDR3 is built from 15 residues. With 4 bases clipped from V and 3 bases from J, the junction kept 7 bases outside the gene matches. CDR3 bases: TGTGCCAGCAGTTTATCAGGGGGCATGGACACTGAAGCTTTCTTT. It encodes CASSLSGGMDTEAFF.

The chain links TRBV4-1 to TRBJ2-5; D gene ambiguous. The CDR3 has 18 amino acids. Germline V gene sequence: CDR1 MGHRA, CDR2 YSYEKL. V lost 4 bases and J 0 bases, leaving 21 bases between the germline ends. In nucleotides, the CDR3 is TGCGCCAGCAGCCCATTAACAGACACTGCTGAGCACCAAGAGACCCAGTACTTC. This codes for CASSPLTDTAEHQETQYF.

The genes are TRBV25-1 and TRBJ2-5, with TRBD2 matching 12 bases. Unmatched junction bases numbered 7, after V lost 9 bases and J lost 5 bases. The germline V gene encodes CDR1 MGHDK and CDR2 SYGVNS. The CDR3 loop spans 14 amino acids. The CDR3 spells CASLAGGPGETQYF. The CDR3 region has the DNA TGTGCCAGTCTAGCGGGAGGGCCAGGCGAGACCCAGTACTTC.

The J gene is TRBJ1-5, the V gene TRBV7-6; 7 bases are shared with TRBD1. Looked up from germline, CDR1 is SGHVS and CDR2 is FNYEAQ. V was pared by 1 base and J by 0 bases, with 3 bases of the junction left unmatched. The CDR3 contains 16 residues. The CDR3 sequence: CASSLGQGNSNQPQHF. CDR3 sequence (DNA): TGTGCCAGCAGCTTAGGACAGGGCAATAGCAATCAGCCCCAGCATTTT.

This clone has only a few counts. CDR3 DNA sequence: TGTGCCAGCAGTCGGATCTCAGGGACCGGGGAGCTGTTTTTT. Amino acid sequence: CASSRISGTGELFF. V is TRBV28 and J is TRBJ2-2; D perhaps matches TRBD1 (5 bases). Per the germline V gene, CDR1 is MDHEN and CDR2 is SYDVKM. The CDR3 runs to 14 residues. V was clipped by 5 bases and J by 5 bases, with 12 bases between them. The entire variable domain, with the rest obtained from reference TRBV28 and TRBJ2-2, is as follows: DVKVTQSSRYLVKRTGEKVFLECVQDMDHENMFWYRQDPGLGLRLIYFSYDVKMKEKGDIPEGYSVSREKKERFSLILESASTNQTSMYLCASSRISGTGELFFGEGSRLTVL.

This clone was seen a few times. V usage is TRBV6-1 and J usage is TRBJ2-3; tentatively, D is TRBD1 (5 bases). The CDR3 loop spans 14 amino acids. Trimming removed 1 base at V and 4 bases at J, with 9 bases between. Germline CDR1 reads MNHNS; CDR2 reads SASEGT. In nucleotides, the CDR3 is TGTGCCAGCAGTGAAGACAGGCTAGCAGATACGCAGTATTTT. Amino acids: CASSEDRLADTQYF.

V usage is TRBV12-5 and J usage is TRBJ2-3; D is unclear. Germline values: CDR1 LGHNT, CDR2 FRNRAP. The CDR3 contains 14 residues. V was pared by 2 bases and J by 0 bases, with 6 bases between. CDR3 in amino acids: CASGLKESTDTQYF. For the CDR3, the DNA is TGTGCTAGTGGTTTGAAGGAGAGCACAGATACGCAGTATTTT.